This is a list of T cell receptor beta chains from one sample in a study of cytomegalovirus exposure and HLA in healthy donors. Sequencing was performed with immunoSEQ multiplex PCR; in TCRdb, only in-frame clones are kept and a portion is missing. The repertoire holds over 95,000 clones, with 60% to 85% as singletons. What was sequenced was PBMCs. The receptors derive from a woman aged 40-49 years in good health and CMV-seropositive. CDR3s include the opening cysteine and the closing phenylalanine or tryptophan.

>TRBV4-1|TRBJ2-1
CASSRVGGGTHNEQFF
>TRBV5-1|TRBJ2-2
CASSWDRVNTGELFF
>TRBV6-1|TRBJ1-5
CASLTTGNQPQHF
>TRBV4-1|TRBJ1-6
CASSQARVNSPLHF
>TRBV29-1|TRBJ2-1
CSVEGGGKYEQFF
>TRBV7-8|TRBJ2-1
CASSSSTGIFYNEQFF
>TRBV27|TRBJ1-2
CASSLQGFANYGYTF
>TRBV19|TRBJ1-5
CASSAPGQGGNQPQHF
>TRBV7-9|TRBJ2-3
CASSFQLAGGGDTQYF
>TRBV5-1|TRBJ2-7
CASSPDRVQYF
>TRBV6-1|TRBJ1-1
CASSRTGNTEAFF
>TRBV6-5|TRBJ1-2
CASTIRTGGYGYTF
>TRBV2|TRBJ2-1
CASRKNPSGGPEQFF
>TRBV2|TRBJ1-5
CASSRDRRYSNQPQHF
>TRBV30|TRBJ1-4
CAWSRTGVNEKLFF
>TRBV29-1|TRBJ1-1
CSVYRGLAEAFF
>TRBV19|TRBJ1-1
CASSPIDRDTEAFF
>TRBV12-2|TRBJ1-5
CASRFIQPQHF
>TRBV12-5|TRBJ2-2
CASGNVKGAGELFF
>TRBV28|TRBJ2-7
CASSLLASLYEQYF
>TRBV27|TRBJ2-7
CASSSRPTSGDTSYEQYF
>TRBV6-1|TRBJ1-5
CASSDFGGRQPQHF
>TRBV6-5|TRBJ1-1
CASREGGTEAFF
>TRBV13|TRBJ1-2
CASSFQSYGYTF
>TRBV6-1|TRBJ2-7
CASSVQGTRYEQYF
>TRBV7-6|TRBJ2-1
CASGLEQGPYNEQFF
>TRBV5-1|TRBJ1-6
CASSLTQIDSPLHF
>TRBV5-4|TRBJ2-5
CASSSTGVEETQYF
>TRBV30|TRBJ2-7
CAWSAPLAGVLYEQYF
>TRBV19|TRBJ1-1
CASSFRTAGPEAFF
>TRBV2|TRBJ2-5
CASSSLTGWGETQYF